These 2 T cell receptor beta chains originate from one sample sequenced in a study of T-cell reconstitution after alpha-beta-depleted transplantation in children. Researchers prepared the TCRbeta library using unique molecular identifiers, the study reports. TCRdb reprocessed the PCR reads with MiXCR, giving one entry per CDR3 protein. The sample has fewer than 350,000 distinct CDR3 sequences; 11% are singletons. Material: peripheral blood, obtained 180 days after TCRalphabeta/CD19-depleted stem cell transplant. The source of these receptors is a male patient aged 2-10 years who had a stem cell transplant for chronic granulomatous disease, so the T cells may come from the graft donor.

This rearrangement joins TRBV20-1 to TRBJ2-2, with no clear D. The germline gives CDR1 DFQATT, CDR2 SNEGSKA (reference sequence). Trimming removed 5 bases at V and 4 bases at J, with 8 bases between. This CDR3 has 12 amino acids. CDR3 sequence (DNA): TGCAGTGCTCCCGACTTCACCGGGGAGCTGTTTTTT. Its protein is CSAPDFTGELFF.

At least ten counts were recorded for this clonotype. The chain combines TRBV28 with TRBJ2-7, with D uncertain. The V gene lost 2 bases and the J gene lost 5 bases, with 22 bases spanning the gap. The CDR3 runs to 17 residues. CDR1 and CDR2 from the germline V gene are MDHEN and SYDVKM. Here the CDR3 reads CASSLPPVDRHDNEQYF. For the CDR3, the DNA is TGTGCCAGCAGTTTACCGCCGGTGGATCGCCACGACAACGAGCAGTACTTC.